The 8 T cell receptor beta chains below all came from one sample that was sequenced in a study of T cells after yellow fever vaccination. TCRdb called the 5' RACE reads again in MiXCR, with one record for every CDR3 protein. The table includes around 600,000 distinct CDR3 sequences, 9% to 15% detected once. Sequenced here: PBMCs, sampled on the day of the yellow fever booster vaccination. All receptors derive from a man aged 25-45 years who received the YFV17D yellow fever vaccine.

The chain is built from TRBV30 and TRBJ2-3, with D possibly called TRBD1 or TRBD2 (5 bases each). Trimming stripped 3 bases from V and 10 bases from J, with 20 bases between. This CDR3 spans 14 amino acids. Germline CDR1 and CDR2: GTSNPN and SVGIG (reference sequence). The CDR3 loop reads CAWRAGTAVGSQYF. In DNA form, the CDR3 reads TGTGCCTGGAGAGCCGGGACCGCAGTTGGGTCGCAGTATTTT.

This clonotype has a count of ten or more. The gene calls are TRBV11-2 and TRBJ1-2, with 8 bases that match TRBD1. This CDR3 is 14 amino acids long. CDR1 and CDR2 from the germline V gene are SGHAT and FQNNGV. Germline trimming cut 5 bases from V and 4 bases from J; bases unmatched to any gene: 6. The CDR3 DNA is TGTGCCAGCAGCCCCGGGACAGGAGGCTATGGCTACACCTTC. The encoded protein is CASSPGTGGYGYTF. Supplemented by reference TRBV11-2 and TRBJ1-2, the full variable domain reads EAGVAQSPRYKIIEKRQSVAFWCNPISGHATLYWYQQILGQGPKLLIQFQNNGVVDDSQLPKDRFSAERLKGVDSTLKIQPAKLEDSAVYLCASSPGTGGYGYTFGSGTRLTVV.

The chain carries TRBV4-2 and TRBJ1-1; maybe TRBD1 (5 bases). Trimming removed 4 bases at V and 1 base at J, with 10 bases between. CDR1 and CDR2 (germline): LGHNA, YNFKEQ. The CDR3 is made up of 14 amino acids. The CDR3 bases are TGTGCCAGCAGCCTCACCGGGGCGAACACTGAAGCTTTCTTT. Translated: CASSLTGANTEAFF.

The CDR3 sequence is CAWSVPWSGGQETQYF. The CDR3 DNA follows: TGTGCCTGGAGTGTACCATGGAGCGGGGGCCAAGAGACCCAGTACTTC. The chain has TRBV30 and TRBJ2-5, with 8 bases identical to TRBD2. The CDR3 runs 16 residues. Germline V gene sequence: CDR1 GTSNPN, CDR2 SVGIG (reference sequence). J lost 1 base, V lost 0 bases, and 7 bases had no gene match.

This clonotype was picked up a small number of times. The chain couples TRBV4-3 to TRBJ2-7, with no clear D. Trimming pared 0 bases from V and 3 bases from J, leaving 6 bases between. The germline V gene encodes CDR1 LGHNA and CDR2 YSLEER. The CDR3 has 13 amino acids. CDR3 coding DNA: TGCGCCAGCAGCCAAGAATGGGGCTACGAGCAGTACTTC. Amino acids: CASSQEWGYEQYF.

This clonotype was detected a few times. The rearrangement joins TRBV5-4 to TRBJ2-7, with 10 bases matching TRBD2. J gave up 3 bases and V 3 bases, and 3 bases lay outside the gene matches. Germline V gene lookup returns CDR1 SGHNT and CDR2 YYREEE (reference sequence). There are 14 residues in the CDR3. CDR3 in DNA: TGTGCCAGCAGCTGGAGCGGGAGGGACTACGAGCAGTACTTC. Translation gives CASSWSGRDYEQYF.

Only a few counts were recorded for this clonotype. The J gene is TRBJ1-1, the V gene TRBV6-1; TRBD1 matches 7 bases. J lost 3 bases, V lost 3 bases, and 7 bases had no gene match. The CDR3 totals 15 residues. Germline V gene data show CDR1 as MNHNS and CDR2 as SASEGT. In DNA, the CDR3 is TGTGCCAGCAGTGAGGGGACAGCCTGGGACACTGAAGCTTTCTTT. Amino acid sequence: CASSEGTAWDTEAFF.

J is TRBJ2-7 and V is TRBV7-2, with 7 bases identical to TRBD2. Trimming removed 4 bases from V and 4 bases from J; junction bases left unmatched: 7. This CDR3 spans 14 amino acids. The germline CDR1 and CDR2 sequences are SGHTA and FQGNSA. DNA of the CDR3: TGTGCCAGCAGCTCTGGACTAGGACTTTACGAGCAGTACTTC. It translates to CASSSGLGLYEQYF.